Reported below is one T cell receptor (beta chain). The target antigen is unknown. These data belong to a study of B cell selection in AIRE deficiency. Study outcomes and limitations: In TCRBV usage, CDR3 length and diversity, patient Tconv and Treg cells matched healthy donors.

Method: immunoSEQ multiplex PCR; TCRdb's copy keeps in-frame clones and lacks some. The profile shows approximately 25,000 clones, about 95% of them singletons. CD4+CD127+ cells were sorted as the conventional CD4 T cells. The CDR3 has 13 residues. The V end was cut by 1 base, the J end by 6 bases, with 5 bases between. In germline, CDR1 is SGHNT, CDR2 YYREEE (reference sequence). The V and J genes are TRBV5-4 and TRBJ2-6; no clear D gene. The sample comprised CD4+CD127+ conventional T cells sorted from PBMCs. The sequence was obtained from a human donor in good health. The CDR3 region has the DNA TGTGCCAGCAGCTTGAAGGAGGCCAACGTCCTGACTTTC. Protein product: CASSLKEANVLTF. The full variable domain, its missing parts supplied by reference TRBV5-4 and TRBJ2-6, is ETGVTQSPTHLIKTRGQQVTLRCSSQSGHNTVSWYQQALGQGPQFIFQYYREEENGRGNFPPRFSGLQFPNYSSELNVNALELDDSALYLCASSLKEANVLTFGAGSRLTVL.